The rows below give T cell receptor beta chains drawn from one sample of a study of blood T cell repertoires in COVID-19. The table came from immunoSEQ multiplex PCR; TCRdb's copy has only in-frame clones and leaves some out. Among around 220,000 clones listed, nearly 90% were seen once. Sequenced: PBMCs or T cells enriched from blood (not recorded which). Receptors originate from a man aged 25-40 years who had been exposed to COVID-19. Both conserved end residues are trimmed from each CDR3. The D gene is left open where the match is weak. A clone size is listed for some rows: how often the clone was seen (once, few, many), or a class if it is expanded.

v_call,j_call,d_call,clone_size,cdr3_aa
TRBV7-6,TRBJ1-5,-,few,ASSQEATDNQPQH
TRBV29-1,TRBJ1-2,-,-,SVRISDYGYT
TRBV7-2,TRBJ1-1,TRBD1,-,ASSLGTGVRSEAF
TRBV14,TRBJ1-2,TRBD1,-,ASSRRGTYGYT
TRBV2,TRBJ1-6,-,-,ASMGQNDSPLH
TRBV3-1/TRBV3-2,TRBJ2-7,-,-,ASSQDRTEDYEQY
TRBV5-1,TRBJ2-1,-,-,ASLPQF
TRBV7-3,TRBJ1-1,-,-,ASSFSRDGAEAF
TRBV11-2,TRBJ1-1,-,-,ASSYRTENTEAF
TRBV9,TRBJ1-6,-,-,ASSVDSDSPLH
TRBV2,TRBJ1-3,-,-,ASLGPGNTIY
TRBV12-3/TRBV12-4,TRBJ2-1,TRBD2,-,ASSSGLAGEF
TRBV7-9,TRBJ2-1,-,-,ASSLRGNEQF
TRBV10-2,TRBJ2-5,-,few,ASSEKLTQY
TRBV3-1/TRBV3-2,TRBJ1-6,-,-,ASSQSPGSRSPLH
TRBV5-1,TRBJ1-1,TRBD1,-,ASSFQSGGWTEAF
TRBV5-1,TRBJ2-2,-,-,ASSGTGDTGELF
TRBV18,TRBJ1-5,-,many,ASSPGFEGNQPQH
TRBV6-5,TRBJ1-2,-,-,ASSQGNYGYT
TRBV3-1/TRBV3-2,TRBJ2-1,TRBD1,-,ASSQTGDNEQF
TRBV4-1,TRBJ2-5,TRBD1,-,ASGQGARETQY
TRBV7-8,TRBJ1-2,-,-,ASSARGRDYGYT
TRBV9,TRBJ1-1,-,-,ASSVAQDTEAF
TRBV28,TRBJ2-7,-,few,ASSLTGYEQY
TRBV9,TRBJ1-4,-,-,ASSVGTDATNEKLF
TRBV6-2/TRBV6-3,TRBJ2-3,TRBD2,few,ASSYSSLAGVRTDTQY
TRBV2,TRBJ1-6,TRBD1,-,ASSESGTGGSPLH
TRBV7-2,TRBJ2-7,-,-,ASSLVGRVNEQY
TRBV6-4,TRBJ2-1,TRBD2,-,ASSDPTSGSNEQF
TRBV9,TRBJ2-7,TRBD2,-,ASSGGTSGYEQY
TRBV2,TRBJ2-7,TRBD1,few,AGRTGSLGEQY
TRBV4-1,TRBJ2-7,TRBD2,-,ASSQNLAGGTSYEQY
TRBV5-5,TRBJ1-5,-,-,ASTYTLVESNQPQH
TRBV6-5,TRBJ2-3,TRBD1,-,ALSWTGIDTQY
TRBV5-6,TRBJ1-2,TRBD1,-,ASSFLQGEDGYT
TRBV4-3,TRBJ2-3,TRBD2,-,ASSRLAGGLDTQY
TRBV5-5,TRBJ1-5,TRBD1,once,ASSSGQGHQPQH
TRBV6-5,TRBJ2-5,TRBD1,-,ASSYDRGNQETQY
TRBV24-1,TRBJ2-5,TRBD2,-,ATSDVAGGQETQY
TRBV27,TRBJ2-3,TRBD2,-,ASSSAPDREDTDTQY
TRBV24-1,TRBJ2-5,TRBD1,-,ATSDPTGVETQY
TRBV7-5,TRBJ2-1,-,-,VRSLEEGLRRAYNEQF
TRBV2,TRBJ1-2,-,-,ASRQIPNYGYT
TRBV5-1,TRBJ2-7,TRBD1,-,ASSSRTGDVGEQY
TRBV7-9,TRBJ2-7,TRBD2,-,ASSPPGGSYEQY
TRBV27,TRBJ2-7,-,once,ASSPGHDSYEQY
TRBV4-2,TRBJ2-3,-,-,ASSQEDDGGDTQY
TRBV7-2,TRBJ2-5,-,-,ASSLDMRAETQY
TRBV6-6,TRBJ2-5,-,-,ASSRLEETQY
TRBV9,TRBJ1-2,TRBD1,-,ASSVTGQGSYGYT
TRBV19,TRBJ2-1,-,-,ASSIGRWEQF
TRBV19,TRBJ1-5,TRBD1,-,ASSIGQGGQPQH
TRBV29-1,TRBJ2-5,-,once,SAANPGRRSETQY
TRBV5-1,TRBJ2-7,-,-,ASSLEREQY
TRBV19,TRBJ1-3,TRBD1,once,ASSLFQGAQGNTIY
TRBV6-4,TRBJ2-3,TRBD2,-,ASSVQAGESTDTQY
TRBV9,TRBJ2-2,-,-,ASSSDGVGAGELF
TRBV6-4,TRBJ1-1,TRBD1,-,ASSGDRGTEAF
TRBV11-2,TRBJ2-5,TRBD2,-,ASSPQRGGRETQY